One sample yielded the 18 T cell receptor beta chains listed below, sequenced in a study of beta chain features in type 1 diabetes. These receptors' targets are unknown. cDNA synthesis used the whole RNA isolate, giving expressed TCRB sequences. Generated by immunoSEQ multiplex PCR, the TCRdb table keeps only in-frame clones and is missing some. The sample shows roughly 340,000 clones, roughly 14% of them seen only once. Study results and caveats: For Type 1 diabetes patients, all four CD4+ subsets carried TCRB CDR3s that were moderately but significantly shorter.

What was sequenced was naive CD4+ T cells from blood. The source of these receptors is a woman younger than 35 with type 1 diabetes.

The genes are TRBV18 and TRBJ2-1; D unresolved. V lost 0 bases, J lost 4 bases, and 10 bases lay in between. Germline assignment: CDR1 KGHSH and CDR2 LQKENI. The CDR3 is 15 amino acids. CDR3 residues: CASSPPNEVYNEQFF. The CDR3 region has the DNA TGTGCCAGCTCACCACCGAATGAGGTGTACAATGAGCAGTTCTTC.

The chain joins TRBV18 to TRBJ2-4; maybe TRBD2 (6 bases). The CDR3 loop spans 17 amino acids. Trimming stripped 6 bases from V and 0 bases from J, with 18 bases between. Germline V CDR1 and CDR2: KGHSH, LQKENI. In nucleotides, the CDR3 is TGTGCCAGCTCCTTTAGCGGACTCCTGAAAGCCAAAAACATTCAGTACTTC. Translated: CASSFSGLLKAKNIQYF.

This clone was seen only a few times. The chain joins TRBV30 to TRBJ2-1; 13 bases fit TRBD2. Germline V gives CDR1 GTSNPN, CDR2 SVGIG (reference sequence). This CDR3 is built from 17 residues. The V and J ends lost 1 base and 8 bases, in that order; junction bases with no gene match: 11. The CDR3 reads CAWSGGGLAGNGDEQFF. CDR3 DNA sequence: TGTGCCTGGAGTGGGGGGGGACTAGCGGGAAACGGCGATGAGCAGTTCTTC.

This clone was recorded a few times. The chain joins TRBV7-9 to TRBJ1-2; tentatively, D is TRBD1 (5 bases). V was trimmed by 5 bases and J by 6 bases, leaving 13 bases between them. Germline values: CDR1 SEHNR, CDR2 FQNEAQ (reference sequence). The CDR3 has 13 residues. The CDR3 DNA sequence: TGTGCCAGCAGCCCACCCGGACATCATGGCTACACCTTC. Protein: CASSPPGHHGYTF. Combining the CDR3 with reference TRBV7-9 and TRBJ1-2 gives the whole variable domain DTGVSQNPRHKITKRGQNVTFRCDPISEHNRLYWYRQTLGQGPEFLTYFQNEAQLEKSRLLSDRFSAERPKGSFSTLEIQRTEQGDSAMYLCASSPPGHHGYTFGSGTRLTVV.

This clone has more than one count but fewer than ten. J is TRBJ1-1 and V is TRBV14; D unclear. CDR1 and CDR2 from the germline V gene are SGHDN and FVKESK. V was trimmed by 2 bases and J by 4 bases, leaving 2 bases between them. The CDR3 sequence is 11 residues long. CDR3 nucleotide sequence: TGTGCCAGCAGCCAACGCACTGAAGCTTTCTTT. Protein product: CASSQRTEAFF.

The chain uses TRBV15 and TRBJ2-2; possibly TRBD2 for D (6 bases). Germline V lookup: CDR1 LNHNV, CDR2 YYDKDF (reference sequence). CDR3 length: 17 amino acids. V lost 3 bases to trimming and J lost 1 base, with 15 bases between them. In DNA form, the CDR3 reads TGTGCCACCAGCAGTTGGCCGGGACTTCAGAACACCGGGGAGCTGTTTTTT. It encodes CATSSWPGLQNTGELFF.

The genes are TRBV13 and TRBJ2-3, with 9 nucleotides matching TRBD1. V lost 5 bases to trimming and J lost 2 bases; unmatched junction nucleotides: 2. Germline V gene lookup returns CDR1 PRHDT and CDR2 FYEKMQ (reference sequence). This CDR3 contains 14 residues. The CDR3 sequence: CASSGTGTTDTQYF. The CDR3 DNA is TGTGCCAGCAGCGGGACAGGGACCACAGATACGCAGTATTTT.

This clone was counted between two and nine times. The chain employs TRBV29-1 and TRBJ1-1; D gene ambiguous. Trimming cost V 2 bases and J 2 bases, with 15 bases left between them. The CDR3 runs to 15 residues. The germline gives CDR1 SQVTM, CDR2 ANQGSEA. The DNA for the CDR3 is TGCAGCGTTGAAAGGAACCTGGGGAGTAACACTGAAGCTTTCTTT. As protein: CSVERNLGSNTEAFF. The full variable domain, completed using reference TRBV29-1 and TRBJ1-1, is SAVISQKPSRDICQRGTSLTIQCQVDSQVTMMFWYRQQPGQSLTLIATANQGSEATYESGFVIDKFPISRPNLTFSTLTVSNMSPEDSSIYLCSVERNLGSNTEAFFGQGTRLTVV.

This clone was counted a few times. The J gene is TRBJ2-5, the V gene TRBV28; no definite D call. This CDR3 is built from 13 residues. V was shortened by 2 bases and J by 4 bases, with 8 bases between the two germline ends. The germline V gene has CDR1 MDHEN and CDR2 SYDVKM. CDR3 nucleotide sequence: TGTGCCAGCAGTTTAATCCCCCGAGAGACCCAGTACTTC. This codes for CASSLIPRETQYF. The full variable domain, its missing parts supplied by reference TRBV28 and TRBJ2-5, is DVKVTQSSRYLVKRTGEKVFLECVQDMDHENMFWYRQDPGLGLRLIYFSYDVKMKEKGDIPEGYSVSREKKERFSLILESASTNQTSMYLCASSLIPRETQYFGPGTRLLVL.

The table lists this clone with a few counts. V gene TRBV28 combines with J gene TRBJ1-2, with TRBD1 matching 9 bases. The CDR3 has 15 amino acids. J was trimmed by 7 bases and V by 4 bases; bases with no gene match: 10. CDR1 and CDR2 (germline): MDHEN, SYDVKM. CDR3: CASSSSTGGRSGYTF. The CDR3 DNA reads as TGTGCCAGCAGTTCCAGCACAGGGGGCCGTAGTGGCTACACCTTC.

The chain recombines TRBV9 with TRBJ1-2; the D gene is possibly TRBD1 (5 bases). This CDR3 has 15 residues. V was clipped by 2 bases and J by 3 bases, with 14 bases between them. Germline values: CDR1 SGDLS, CDR2 YYNGEE. CDR3 region: CASSVAARADYGYTF. CDR3 sequence (DNA): TGTGCCAGCAGCGTGGCCGCCAGGGCTGACTATGGCTACACCTTC. Looking up the rest from reference TRBV9 and TRBJ1-2 gives the full variable domain: DSGVTQTPKHLITATGQRVTLRCSPRSGDLSVYWYQQSLDQGLQFLIQYYNGEERAKGNILERFSAQQFPDLHSELNLSSLELGDSALYFCASSVAARADYGYTFGSGTRLTVV.

This clone has only a few counts. The chain uses TRBV29-1 and TRBJ2-1; 9 bases agree with TRBD2. The CDR3 is 14 residues long. J lost 8 bases, V lost 6 bases, and 11 bases had no gene match. The germline gives CDR1 SQVTM, CDR2 ANQGSEA. Here the CDR3 reads CSVHRAGGSDEQFF. CDR3 nucleotides: TGCAGCGTCCACAGAGCGGGAGGAAGCGATGAGCAGTTCTTC.

The V call is TRBV5-1, the J call TRBJ1-1, with TRBD1 matching 8 bases. The CDR3 spans 16 residues. Germline lookup yields CDR1 SGHRS and CDR2 YFSETQ. J lost 4 bases, V lost 2 bases, and 10 bases had no gene match. Written as DNA, the CDR3 is TGCGCCAGCAGCTTCCGGGACAGGTCTCTGGGCACTGAAGCTTTCTTT. It codes for CASSFRDRSLGTEAFF.

The V call is TRBV9, the J call TRBJ2-6, with no clear D. CDR1 and CDR2 from the germline V gene are SGDLS and YYNGEE. V was trimmed by 4 bases and J by 4 bases, leaving 12 bases between them. The CDR3 contains 15 residues. The CDR3 DNA reads TGTGCCAGCAGCTTCCCAGGTTCCGGGGCCAACGTCCTGACTTTC. Residues: CASSFPGSGANVLTF.

This clone was observed a few times. The chain employs TRBV9 and TRBJ2-7; no clear D gene. Germline V gives CDR1 SGDLS, CDR2 YYNGEE. This CDR3 comprises 13 residues. V lost 10 bases and J lost 5, with 19 bases in between. CDR3 sequence: CAPVFATTHEQYV. CDR3 sequence (DNA): TGTGCCCCTGTTTTCGCAACTACTCACGAGCAGTACGTC.

The chain links TRBV6-5 to TRBJ1-5, with D hard to call. Germline loops: CDR1 MNHEY, CDR2 SVGAGI. The CDR3 totals 14 residues. V was shortened by 6 bases and J by 2 bases, with 11 bases between the two germline ends. CDR3 protein: CASSRLNGNQPQHF. CDR3 sequence (DNA): TGTGCCAGCAGCAGGTTGAATGGCAATCAGCCCCAGCATTTT.

This sequence joins TRBV7-8 and TRBJ2-3; 7 positions agree with TRBD1. V trimming: 1 base; J trimming: 13 bases; junction bases outside the gene matches: 8. Germline V lookup: CDR1 SGHVS, CDR2 FQNEAQ. This CDR3 is 13 amino acids long. Here the CDR3 reads CASSLEYRGRKYF. The CDR3 DNA reads TGTGCCAGCAGCTTAGAATATAGGGGGCGCAAGTATTTT.

This clone was detected a few times. V and J are TRBV25-1 and TRBJ2-5; 10 bases match TRBD2. The CDR3 covers 11 residues. CDR1 is MGHDK and CDR2 is SYGVNS in the germline V gene. V gave up 6 bases and J gave up 12 bases; unmatched junction bases: 4. This chain's CDR3 is CASSGTSAEYF. CDR3 coding DNA: TGTGCCAGCAGCGGGACTAGCGCGGAGTACTTC. Full variable domain (rest looked up from reference TRBV25-1 and TRBJ2-5): EADIYQTPRYLVIGTGKKITLECSQTMGHDKMYWYQQDPGMELHLIHYSYGVNSTEKGDLSSESTVSRIRTEHFPLTLESARPSHTSQYLCASSGTSAEYFGPGTRLLVL.